This T cell receptor (beta chain) was sequenced for a study of control samples from healthy donors and cancer patients. Repertoires were generated with immunoSEQ multiplex PCR, while TCRdb's copy carries only in-frame clones and drops some. Of 130,000 or so clones in the sample, roughly 90% are singletons; the top ten hold approximately 39%. This clone is a singleton in its sample. This sequence originates from a man aged 50 to 60 in good health. The sample taken for sequencing was blood.

CDR3 sequence (DNA): TGTGCCAGCAGCGTACAAGCGGGGGCCCCAGATACGCAGTATTTT. Protein sequence: CASSVQAGAPDTQYF. The chain uses TRBV9 and TRBJ2-3, with 8 bases that match TRBD2. The CDR3 consists of 15 residues. Germline V gene sequence: CDR1 SGDLS, CDR2 YYNGEE. Trimming took 1 base from V and 4 from J; bases not matched to a gene: 5.